This is a list of T cell receptor beta chains from one sample in a study of blood T cell repertoires in COVID-19. Here immunoSEQ multiplex PCR was the method, and the copy in TCRdb shows in-frame clones only, minus some. The sample records over 200,000 clones, around 90% being singletons. The sequencing sample was made of peripheral blood. Receptors originate from a woman aged 40 to 50 who had recovered from COVID-19. Each CDR3 is given with its conserved first and last residue. A D gene is named only where the DNA matches it firmly.

D gene	V gene	CDR3 length	J gene	CDR3 DNA	CDR3 protein
TRBD1	TRBV5-1	15	TRBJ1-1	TGCGCCAGCAGCGCACTACAGGGGCGGAACACTGAAGCTTTCTTT	CASSALQGRNTEAFF
TRBD2	TRBV7-2	16	TRBJ2-3	TGTGCCAGCAGCCTACAGCGGGGACCCGGCACAGATACGCAGTATTTT	CASSLQRGPGTDTQYF
TRBD2	TRBV5-5	16	TRBJ2-3	TGTGCCAGCAGCTACCCCCGAAGCGGGGGGGCAGATACGCAGTATTTT	CASSYPRSGGADTQYF
TRBD2	TRBV27	16	TRBJ2-1	TGTGCCAGCAGGAGACTAGCGGGAGCGTCCTACAATGAGCAGTTCTTC	CASRRLAGASYNEQFF
TRBD1	TRBV7-9	15	TRBJ1-2	TGTGCCAGCAGCTTAGGACAGGGGGCTAACTATGGCTACACCTTC	CASSLGQGANYGYTF
TRBD1	TRBV9	17	TRBJ1-1	TGTGCCAGCAGCGTAGATCCCCCGACAGGGGTGGACACTGAAGCTTTCTTT	CASSVDPPTGVDTEAFF
-	TRBV27	14	TRBJ1-2	TGTGCCAGCAGAGGCGGCCGATCTAACTATGGCTACACCTTC	CASRGGRSNYGYTF
-	TRBV28	14	TRBJ1-1	TGTGCCAGCAGAAGAGGCGGGATGAACACTGAAGCTTTCTTT	CASRRGGMNTEAFF
TRBD2	TRBV14	15	TRBJ2-1	TGTGCCAGCAGCCGGGGACTAGCCCCCTACAATGAGCAGTTCTTC	CASSRGLAPYNEQFF
TRBD2	TRBV7-3	20	TRBJ2-1	TGTGCCAGCAGCTTGGGTTTGGGATCCGCCGCGGGAGGGCCGTACAATGAGCAGTTCTTC	CASSLGLGSAAGGPYNEQFF
-	TRBV6-6	16	TRBJ1-2	TGTGCCAGCAGTTACTCCGGGATTGCGGGGGCTGATGGCTACACCTTC	CASSYSGIAGADGYTF
TRBD2	TRBV9	16	TRBJ2-1	TGTGCCAGCAGCCCAGGCGGCGGGAGGTCCCACAATGAGCAGTTCTTC	CASSPGGGRSHNEQFF
-	TRBV10-1	14	TRBJ1-2	TGCGCCAGCAGTGGGGGCCGGGGGAACTATGGCTACACCTTC	CASSGGRGNYGYTF
-	TRBV7-2	15	TRBJ2-2	TGTGCCAGCACCATGAGAGGGAGAGGCACCGGGGAGCTGTTTTTT	CASTMRGRGTGELFF
TRBD2	TRBV5-4	14	TRBJ2-7	TGTGCCAGCAGCGTTAGCGGGAGGGTGTACGAGCAGTACTTC	CASSVSGRVYEQYF
-	TRBV19	14	TRBJ2-1	TGTGCCAGTAGTATTGGGTTAGCGGACAATGAGCAGTTCTTC	CASSIGLADNEQFF
-	TRBV4-1	19	TRBJ1-1	TGCGCCAGCAGCCAAGACCAAAGATGGGTGGGGACACAAAACACTGAAGCTTTCTTT	CASSQDQRWVGTQNTEAFF
-	TRBV25-1	12	TRBJ1-1	TGTGCCAGCACCCCCGGGGGGCCTGAAGCTTTCTTT	CASTPGGPEAFF